The clone carrying this T cell receptor (beta chain) has only a few counts. Its matching antigen is unknown. This record comes from a study of identical twins. Template switching introduced a universal primer site, and the cDNA bore unique molecular identifiers. TCRdb re-derived calls from the 5' RACE reads in MiXCR, one entry per CDR3 protein. This table holds 1,800,000 or so distinct CDR3 sequences, around a third found once. CDR1 is DFQATT and CDR2 is SNEGSKA in the germline V gene (reference sequence). Germline trimming cut 6 bases from V and 9 bases from J; bases unmatched to any gene: 16. The CDR3 length is 14 residues. General observations from the study: A partial confounding effect on zero-insertion analyses could come from invariant MAIT and iNKT cells. Beta clonotypes that were abundant in cord blood contained fewer insertions, a pattern absent from memory repertoires. Cross-sectional statistical analysis, not tracking of the same donors, underpinned the conclusions.

The specimen sequenced was cord blood. The chain is built from TRBV20-1 and TRBJ2-5, with 7 bases matching TRBD1. The origin of this receptor is a newborn girl in good health. DNA of the CDR3: TGCAGTGCCCCAGGGGGTAGCCTAAGAGGGGCCCAGTACTTC. As protein: CSAPGGSLRGAQYF.